The clone carrying this T cell receptor (beta chain) appeared once. This specimen comes from a study of cytomegalovirus exposure and HLA in healthy donors. A multiplex PCR was run with 60 Vbeta primers and 13 Jbeta primers. Sequenced by immunoSEQ multiplex PCR; TCRdb stores in-frame clones only, minus some. The sample carries 250,000 to 350,000 clones, roughly 88% recorded once. Germline V gives CDR1 WSHSY, CDR2 SAAADI. CDR3 length: 15 residues. Trimming took 6 bases from V and 3 from J; bases not matched to a gene: 11. Material for sequencing was PBMCs. This TCR was sampled from a man in his forties in good health and CMV-seropositive. This rearrangement joins TRBV10-2 to TRBJ2-7, with TRBD1 matching over 7 bases. The CDR3 spells CASSDRDNLGYEQYF. CDR3 nucleotides: TGCGCCAGCAGCGACAGGGACAATCTGGGCTACGAGCAGTACTTC.